This T cell receptor (beta chain) was identified during a study of T cells after yellow fever vaccination. The overall study: SMART-Seq v4 Ultra Low Input prepared libraries from low-cell fractions.

Trimming removed 1 base from V and 4 bases from J; junction bases left unmatched: 8. The germline V gene encodes CDR1 SGHDN and CDR2 FVKESK. This CDR3 has 17 amino acids. TCRdb processed the 5' RACE reads anew with MiXCR; each CDR3 protein has one entry. Among under 550,000 distinct CDR3 sequences listed, about a fifth were seen once. The study's findings and limits: The secondary T-cell response peaked on day 5, not day 15, but was weaker. The booster saw the reappearance of most primary-vaccination clones (roughly 95% CD4, 88% CD8). Among all clonotypes, a small share was observed in both CD4 and CD8 compartments.

This clonotype was counted between two and nine times. The target antigen is unknown. The chain combines TRBV14 with TRBJ2-3; 10 nucleotides line up with TRBD1. This receptor was taken from a man younger than 35 who received the YFV17D yellow fever vaccine. Sequencing used PBMCs, obtained 21 days after the first yellow fever vaccination. The DNA for the CDR3 is TGTGCCAGCAGCCAAGTGGGGCCGGGACAGGGGTCAGATACGCAGTATTTT. Protein: CASSQVGPGQGSDTQYF.